These T cell receptor beta chains were read from a single sample in a study of T-cell reconstitution after alpha-beta-depleted transplantation in children. TCRdb re-analysed the PCR reads in MiXCR, keeping a single row per CDR3 protein. Here the sample spans 350,000 to 400,000 distinct CDR3 sequences, around 21% being singletons. The sample was PBMCs from the stem cell graft donor, taken from the stem cell graft. Source of these receptors: a human donor who donated a stem cell graft to a child with acute myeloid leukemia. The CDR3 runs from the conserved cysteine through the conserved F or W. Fields, in order: V gene, clone size, D gene, J gene, CDR3 DNA, CDR3 protein. The D gene is left open where the match is weak. Clone size appears in some rows only: once, few, many, or a class for an expanded clone.

TRBV28	.	.	TRBJ1-5	TGTGCCAGCAGTTTTATGAATCAGCCCCAGCATTTT	CASSFMNQPQHF
TRBV28	.	TRBD2	TRBJ2-1	TGTGCCAGCAGTCGGACCGGGACTAGCGGGAGTAATGAGCAGTTCTTC	CASSRTGTSGSNEQFF
TRBV29-1	few	.	TRBJ1-1	TGCAGCGTTGTGGGGTTGGATTTGAACACTGAAGCTTTCTTT	CSVVGLDLNTEAFF
TRBV28	.	.	TRBJ2-2	TGTGCCAGCAGTCTTACAGGGATCCCCGGGGAGCTGTTTTTT	CASSLTGIPGELFF
TRBV4-1	few	.	TRBJ1-3	TGCGCCAGCAGCCAAACAGGGCTCTCTGGAAACACCATATATTTT	CASSQTGLSGNTIYF
TRBV12-3/TRBV12-4	.	TRBD2	TRBJ2-7	TGTGCCAGCAGTTTAGGTGGGACTACCTACGAGCAGTACTTC	CASSLGGTTYEQYF
TRBV27	.	.	TRBJ1-3	TGTGCCAGCAGTTTATCAAGCGGGCTCTCTGGAAACACCATATATTTT	CASSLSSGLSGNTIYF
TRBV29-1	few	TRBD1	TRBJ2-1	TGCAGCGTTGATGGGACAGCCCTTTACAATGAGCAGTTCTTC	CSVDGTALYNEQFF
TRBV29-1	many	TRBD2	TRBJ2-1	TGCAGCGTTGAAAAGGCGGGAGCAATCTACAATGAGCAGTTCTTC	CSVEKAGAIYNEQFF
TRBV5-1	.	.	TRBJ1-5	TGCGCCAGCTTTCCTGAGGGGAGAAAGCCCCAGCATTTT	CASFPEGRKPQHF
TRBV12-3/TRBV12-4	.	.	TRBJ2-7	TGTGCCAGCAGTTATCGCGGGGCCTTCTCCTACGAGCAGTACTTC	CASSYRGAFSYEQYF
TRBV29-1	few	TRBD2	TRBJ2-1	TGCAGCGTTGAAGATCGGCTAGCGGGAGCGTACAATGAGCAGTTCTTC	CSVEDRLAGAYNEQFF
TRBV20-1	many	TRBD2	TRBJ2-7	TGCAGTGCTCCCGGATCATTTCTAGCGGGTAGCTCCTACGAGCAGTACTTC	CSAPGSFLAGSSYEQYF
TRBV28	many	TRBD2	TRBJ2-7	TGTGCCAGCAGGGATCCTTCAGCGGGAGGGCTCTACGAGCAGTACTTC	CASRDPSAGGLYEQYF
TRBV7-2	.	TRBD2	TRBJ2-3	TGTGCCAGCAGCGGTAGCGGGAGAAGCACAGATACGCAGTATTTT	CASSGSGRSTDTQYF
TRBV25-1	.	TRBD2	TRBJ2-2	TGTGCCAGCAGTGACCCTCTAGCGGGCACCGGGGAGCTGTTTTTT	CASSDPLAGTGELFF
TRBV15	few	.	TRBJ1-2	TGTGCCACCAGCAGAGTTTCGGAGGGTGGCTACACCTTC	CATSRVSEGGYTF
TRBV20-1	few	.	TRBJ2-3	TGCAGTGCTATCCCTGGTGGTAATACGCAGTATTTT	CSAIPGGNTQYF
TRBV12-3/TRBV12-4	.	.	TRBJ2-7	TGTGCCAGCAGTTTAGCATCTCTTTACGAGCAGTACTTC	CASSLASLYEQYF
TRBV29-1	.	.	TRBJ2-7	TGCAGCGCTACCACCTCTTCGCCGGGGGAGCAGTACTTC	CSATTSSPGEQYF
TRBV15	few	.	TRBJ2-7	TGTGCCACCAGCAGAGATAAGAGGTTCGACGAGCAGTACTTC	CATSRDKRFDEQYF
TRBV6-1	few	.	TRBJ1-1	TGTGCCAGCAATCGGGGGGGGAACACTGAAGCTTTCTTT	CASNRGGNTEAFF
TRBV10-3	.	.	TRBJ2-7	TGTGCCATCAGTCCTCAGGGGTCCTACGAGCAGTACTTC	CAISPQGSYEQYF
TRBV27	.	.	TRBJ2-3	TGTGCCAGCAGTTCCCTCGGCGGGGCGGTAGATACGCAGTATTTT	CASSSLGGAVDTQYF
TRBV20-1	.	.	TRBJ2-2	TGCAGTGCTAATAGGGGTACCACCGGGGAGCTGTGTTTT	CSANRGTTGELCF
TRBV6-5	.	TRBD2	TRBJ2-7	TGTGCCAGCAGTTCGACTAGCGGGTACTCCTACGAGCAGTACTTC	CASSSTSGYSYEQYF
TRBV24-1	few	.	TRBJ2-1	TGTGCCACCAGTGATTTGAAGGGACCCGGGGTGGTGGATGAGCAGTTCTTC	CATSDLKGPGVVDEQFF
TRBV20-1	.	.	TRBJ2-4	TGCAGTGCTAGAGATGAAGGGGGAGGGCCTCGAAACATTCAGTACTTC	CSARDEGGGPRNIQYF
TRBV5-1	many	TRBD1	TRBJ2-1	TGCGCCAGCAGCACGGGACAGGGGAATGAGCAGTTCTTC	CASSTGQGNEQFF
TRBV12-3/TRBV12-4	many	TRBD2	TRBJ2-2	TGTGCCAGCAGACCGACCGGGACTAGGGGTGCCGGGGAGCTGTTTTTT	CASRPTGTRGAGELFF